This TCR beta chain was recorded in a study of radiotherapy plus CTLA-4 blockade in lung cancer. This clone was detected a few times. TCRdb's table, derived via immunoSEQ multiplex PCR, lists solely in-frame clones and lacks some. Among tens of thousands of clones, 70% to 80% were seen once, and the ten largest hold roughly 11%. The germline gives CDR1 SGHTA, CDR2 FQGNSA. There are 13 residues in the CDR3. The germline V and J ends were trimmed by 1 base and 7 bases, with 8 bases remaining between them. The TCR originated in a human donor with non-small cell lung cancer who had stable disease on radiotherapy plus ipilimumab. The specimen was peripheral blood, collected from a patient treated with radiotherapy plus ipilimumab. J is TRBJ1-5 and V is TRBV7-2; unclear D gene. The CDR3 sequence is CASSLVVGQPQHF. The CDR3 DNA reads as TGTGCCAGCAGCTTAGTGGTAGGGCAGCCCCAGCATTTT.